This T cell receptor beta chain was retrieved from a study of control samples from healthy donors and cancer patients. Deletions cut 5 bases from V and 2 bases from J, with 9 bases between. CDR3 size: 13 residues. The V gene's germline CDR1 is SGHTA and CDR2 FQGTGA. Libraries were prepared by immunoSEQ multiplex PCR; TCRdb keeps only in-frame clonotypes and omits some of them. The sample holds 65,000 to 70,000 clones, over 65% seen once. Sequencing used PBMCs. The chain joins TRBV7-3 to TRBJ1-1; a weak D match, TRBD1 (6 bases). This clonotype was sampled from a woman between 45 and 65 years old with lung cancer. The CDR3 reads CASSEDSNTEAFF. CDR3 coding DNA: TGTGCCAGCAGCGAGGACAGCAACACTGAAGCTTTCTTT.